The 22 T cell receptor beta chains reported below all come from one sample, sequenced in a study of T cell responses to AZD1222 COVID-19 vaccine. Data came from immunoSEQ multiplex PCR; TCRdb stores just in-frame clones and leaves some out. The sample lists under 150,000 clones; 75% to 85% were seen once. The sample consisted of peripheral blood, taken on day 0 of MenACWY control vaccination. Source of these receptors: an adult in good health.

V is TRBV7-2 and J is TRBJ2-5, with D possibly TRBD2 on 6 matching bases. This CDR3 region has 14 residues. Germline CDR1 is SGHTA and CDR2 is FQGNSA. Trimming cost V 2 bases and J 4 bases, with 11 bases left between them. CDR3 protein: CASSLFGSGETQYF. CDR3 sequence (DNA): TGTGCCAGCAGCTTATTCGGGAGCGGAGAGACCCAGTACTTC.

The V call is TRBV18, the J call TRBJ1-1; 7 bases fit TRBD1. This CDR3 is 16 amino acids long. Germline values: CDR1 KGHSH, CDR2 LQKENI. V lost 1 base to trimming and J lost 0 bases; unmatched junction nucleotides: 5. The CDR3 coding sequence is TGTGCCAGCTCACCACGAACAGGGGACGTGAACACTGAAGCTTTCTTT. This codes for CASSPRTGDVNTEAFF.

The V call is TRBV25-1, the J call TRBJ2-5, with 7 nucleotides matching TRBD1. The CDR3 is made up of 12 amino acids. Germline V gives CDR1 MGHDK, CDR2 SYGVNS. The trim removed 7 bases at V and 7 bases at J, leaving 6 bases unmatched. CDR3 in amino acids: CASTTGEGTQYF. The CDR3 DNA is TGTGCCAGCACCACAGGGGAAGGGACCCAGTACTTC.

The chain couples TRBV12-3 or TRBV12-4 to TRBJ1-1; D gene uncertain. V shed 6 bases and J shed 9 bases, with 14 bases lying between them. The CDR3 runs 12 residues. The CDR3 DNA is TGTGCCAGCAGCAAGGATCTGGCTAAAGCTTTCTTT. Translated: CASSKDLAKAFF.

This clone was counted a single time. This chain's CDR3 is CASTATGPEVAFF. CDR3 in DNA: TGTGCCAGCACCGCTACAGGGCCTGAAGTGGCTTTCTTT. The rearrangement joins TRBV3-1 (or the pseudogene TRBV3-2) to TRBJ1-1; TRBD1 is a possible D gene (6 bases). The V end was cut by 7 bases, the J end by 11 bases, with 20 bases between. Germline-derived CDR1 and CDR2 are LGHDT and YNNKEL (reference sequence). The CDR3 totals 13 residues.

CDR3 coding DNA: TGTGCCAGCAGCCAGGACAGGGAGGGGCAGTACTTC. Amino acids: CASSQDREGQYF. The chain employs TRBV6-5 and TRBJ2-7; tentatively, D is TRBD1 (8 bases). From germline, CDR1 is MNHEY and CDR2 SVGAGI. The CDR3 has 12 residues. V shed 6 bases and J shed 9 bases, with 15 bases lying between them.

This clone appeared once. The chain is built from TRBV15 and TRBJ2-3, with 9 bases lining up with TRBD1. The CDR3 has 16 amino acids. The germline V gene encodes CDR1 LNHNV and CDR2 YYDKDF (reference sequence). The V and J ends lost 0 bases and 5 bases, in that order; junction bases with no gene match: 6. The CDR3 nucleotides are TGTGCCACCAGCAGAGAGCCGGGACAGGGAAAAGATACGCAGTATTTT. Amino acids: CATSREPGQGKDTQYF. Variable domain in full (rest from reference TRBV15 and TRBJ2-3): DAMVIQNPRYQVTQFGKPVTLSCSQTLNHNVMYWYQQKSSQAPKLLFHYYDKDFNNEADTPDNFQSRRPNTSFCFLDIRSPGLGDTAMYLCATSREPGQGKDTQYFGPGTRLTVL.

The rearrangement joins TRBV29-1 to TRBJ1-3; unclear D gene. CDR1 and CDR2 from the germline V gene are SQVTM and ANQGSEA. V was trimmed by 4 bases and J by 0 bases, leaving 13 bases between them. The length of the CDR3 is 15 residues. Here the CDR3 reads CSVVRSGSSGNTIYF. The CDR3 DNA is TGCAGCGTTGTAAGAAGTGGGAGCTCTGGAAACACCATATATTTT.

The chain is built from TRBV5-4 and TRBJ2-3; 12 bases are shared with TRBD1. Germline assignment: CDR1 SGHNT and CDR2 YYREEE (reference sequence). CDR3 length: 16 amino acids. Unmatched junction bases numbered 8, after V lost 4 bases and J lost 5 bases. As DNA, the CDR3 is TGTGCCAGCAGCCGGAGCGGGACAGGGGGCAAAGATACGCAGTATTTT. This sequence encodes CASSRSGTGGKDTQYF.

The genes are TRBV27 and TRBJ2-3, with D perhaps matching TRBD1 (5 bases). This CDR3 has 14 residues. Germline V gene lookup returns CDR1 MNHEY and CDR2 SMNVEV (reference sequence). V shed 4 bases and J shed 4 bases, with 12 bases lying between them. CDR3 sequence: CASSSGLRADTQYF. CDR3 in DNA: TGTGCCAGCAGTTCAGGGCTTCGCGCAGATACGCAGTATTTT.

The chain has TRBV6-5 and TRBJ1-6, with a tentative D call TRBD1 (5 bases). The CDR3 extends over 13 amino acids. Germline V gene sequence: CDR1 MNHEY, CDR2 SVGAGI. The V end was cut by 6 bases, the J end by 9 bases, with 12 bases between. The CDR3: CASRWDEGSPLHF. The CDR3 region has the DNA TGTGCCAGCAGGTGGGACGAAGGTTCACCCCTCCACTTT.

The rearrangement joins TRBV6-5 to TRBJ1-1, with D uncertain. From germline, CDR1 is MNHEY and CDR2 SVGAGI. The CDR3 has 13 residues. Trimming removed 6 bases at V and 0 bases at J, with 8 bases between. The CDR3: CASRYTLNTEAFF. Here the CDR3 DNA reads TGTGCCAGCAGGTACACCTTGAACACTGAAGCTTTCTTT.

V and J are TRBV5-1 and TRBJ1-2; no clear D. Germline CDR1 SGHRS, CDR2 YFSETQ. The length of the CDR3 is 13 residues. Trimming removed 2 bases from V and 6 bases from J, with 11 bases in between. CDR3 bases: TGCGCCAGCAGCTTACAACACGGGGATGGCTACACCTTC. Its translation: CASSLQHGDGYTF.

The chain links TRBV10-3 to TRBJ2-5; no clear D. CDR1 is ENHRY, CDR2 SYGVKD, per germline. The CDR3 totals 12 residues. Trimming cost V 2 bases and J 1 base, with 2 bases left between them. The CDR3 spells CAISEAQETQYF. CDR3 nucleotides: TGTGCCATCAGTGAGGCCCAAGAGACCCAGTACTTC.

The J gene is TRBJ1-1, the V gene TRBV30; D gene unclear. The V end was cut by 7 bases, the J end by 1 base, with 13 bases between. Germline CDR1 GTSNPN, CDR2 SVGIG (reference sequence). There are 13 residues in the CDR3. Here the CDR3 DNA reads TGTGCCTTCCTGAGAACTCGGAACACTGAAGCTTTCTTT. This translates into CAFLRTRNTEAFF.

The V gene is TRBV2, the J gene TRBJ1-1; tentative D call: TRBD1 (5 bases). This CDR3 comprises 14 residues. V lost 4 bases and J 10 bases, leaving 19 bases between the germline ends. Germline lookup yields CDR1 SNHLY and CDR2 FYNNEI. The CDR3: CASSVSGDDPVAFF. The CDR3 region has the DNA TGTGCCAGCAGTGTTAGTGGGGACGATCCAGTAGCTTTCTTT.

This clone was observed a few times. The rearrangement joins TRBV7-8 to TRBJ2-2; D possibly corresponds to TRBD2 (6 bases). The V gene lost 7 bases and the J gene lost 6 bases, with 18 bases spanning the gap. The CDR3 has 15 residues. The germline V gene has CDR1 SGHVS and CDR2 FQNEAQ. CDR3: CASNSRVAGSGELFF. The DNA for the CDR3 is TGTGCCAGCAACTCAAGGGTGGCGGGGTCCGGGGAGCTGTTTTTT. Together with reference TRBV7-8 and TRBJ2-2, the CDR3 gives the full variable domain: GAGVSQSPRYKVAKRGQDVALRCDPISGHVSLFWYQQALGQGPEFLTYFQNEAQLDKSGLPSDRFFAERPEGSVSTLKIQRTQQEDSAVYLCASNSRVAGSGELFFGEGSRLTVL.

The chain carries TRBV7-8 and TRBJ1-6; 11 bases match TRBD1. V lost 1 base and J lost 9; bases outside the gene matches: 11. Germline assignment: CDR1 SGHVS and CDR2 FQNEAQ. The CDR3 length is 18 residues. Written as DNA, the CDR3 is TGTGCCAGCAGCTTAGGGTTTTCCTCCGGGACAGGGGGTTCACCCCTCCACTTT. Translation: CASSLGFSSGTGGSPLHF. Full variable domain (outside the CDR3, taken from reference TRBV7-8 and TRBJ1-6): GAGVSQSPRYKVAKRGQDVALRCDPISGHVSLFWYQQALGQGPEFLTYFQNEAQLDKSGLPSDRFFAERPEGSVSTLKIQRTQQEDSAVYLCASSLGFSSGTGGSPLHFGNGTRLTVT.

The chain joins TRBV28 to TRBJ1-2; 9 nucleotides align to TRBD1. J gave up 4 bases and V 6 bases, and 9 bases lay outside the gene matches. CDR1 and CDR2 (germline): MDHEN, SYDVKM. CDR3 length equals 15 residues. The CDR3: CASSPLDRGLYGYTF. In DNA, the CDR3 is TGTGCCAGCAGCCCCCTGGACAGGGGCCTCTATGGCTACACCTTC.

A single count supports this clone. The gene calls are TRBV11-2 and TRBJ1-3; perhaps TRBD1 as D (5 bases). The CDR3 covers 16 residues. The V end lost 7 bases, the J end lost 0 bases, and 16 bases lay between the germline ends. The germline V gene has CDR1 SGHAT and CDR2 FQNNGV. The CDR3 region is CASTTSGRLSGNTIYF. CDR3 coding DNA: TGTGCCAGCACGACATCGGGGCGCCTCTCTGGAAACACCATATATTTT. Supplemented by reference TRBV11-2 and TRBJ1-3, the full variable domain reads EAGVAQSPRYKIIEKRQSVAFWCNPISGHATLYWYQQILGQGPKLLIQFQNNGVVDDSQLPKDRFSAERLKGVDSTLKIQPAKLEDSAVYLCASTTSGRLSGNTIYFGEGSWLTVV.

The genes are TRBV29-1 and TRBJ1-5, with TRBD1 identical over 8 bases. The J segment lost 3 bases and the V segment lost 5 bases, leaving 3 bases of the junction unmatched. This CDR3 region has 13 residues. Germline CDR1 and CDR2: SQVTM and ANQGSEA. CDR3 coding DNA: TGCAGCGTTACAGGGGGTTCCAATCAGCCCCAGCATTTT. This translates into CSVTGGSNQPQHF.

This chain connects TRBV4-1 to TRBJ2-2, with 7 bases aligning to TRBD1. Germline-derived CDR1 and CDR2 are MGHRA and YSYEKL. CDR3 length equals 18 residues. The junction had 14 bases not matched to a gene; V was cut back by 0 bases and J by 7 bases. CDR3 bases: TGCGCCAGCAGCCAAGATAGCGTACAGGGGACCGCTGGCGGGGAGCTGTTTTTT. Translated, it gives CASSQDSVQGTAGGELFF.